The source of this T cell receptor beta chain is a study of T cell responses to AZD1222 COVID-19 vaccine. General study results and limits: Clonal diversity was possibly underestimated; the donors were predominantly white British and more often female. Repertoires were sampled only after the peak T cell response. Spike-specific TCR breadth and depth grew following two AZD1222 doses.

V was cut by 5 bases and J by 4 bases, with 11 bases left in between. The length of the CDR3 is 14 residues. Germline values: CDR1 SGHVS, CDR2 FQNEAQ. Points on this clone: Its specificity is unknown.

The table came from immunoSEQ multiplex PCR; TCRdb's copy has only in-frame clones and leaves some out. Among about 47,000 clones listed, 65% to 85% were seen once. The chain joins TRBV7-8 to TRBJ2-2, with D uncertain. The specimen comprised peripheral blood, sampled on day 0 of MenACWY control vaccination. This clonotype was sampled from an adult in good health. Here the CDR3 DNA reads TGTGCCAGCAGCGCCAATTGGGGCACCGGGGAGCTGTTTTTT. Protein: CASSANWGTGELFF.